Reported below is one T cell receptor (beta chain). Antigen specificity is unknown. This beta chain appears as a stray read in a library generated for alpha chains; its size is not informative. This sample was taken from a study of spatial heterogeneity in lung cancer. Study-wide results and caveats: Counts of expanded intratumoral alpha and beta TCRs tracked tumor mutation counts.

Time point reported: sample taken at primary tumor resection. Via MiXCR, TCRdb re-called the 5' RACE reads, giving one row per CDR3 protein. The sample holds about 250 distinct CDR3 sequences; roughly a third are singletons and the top ten take 25% to 35%. The germline V gene encodes CDR1 SGHNT and CDR2 YENEEA. This CDR3 has 16 residues. The J segment lost 3 bases and the V segment lost 5 bases, leaving 3 bases of the junction unmatched. The chain joins TRBV11-3 to TRBJ2-3; 15 bases are shared with TRBD2. Specimen: lung tumor tissue, collected at surgery. This TCR was sampled from a male donor with early-stage non-small cell lung cancer. CDR3 region: CASSRGTSGRTDTQYF. The CDR3 DNA follows: TGTGCCAGCAGCCGCGGGACTAGCGGGAGGACAGATACGCAGTATTTT.